A selection of T cell receptor beta chains follows, all from one sample in a study of radiation and T cells in renal cell carcinoma. The data were produced by immunoSEQ multiplex PCR, yet TCRdb's version contains in-frame clones alone and is incomplete. Of 40,000 to 50,000 clones listed, 83% were seen once; the top ten hold 31%. Sequenced here: blood, sampled from a patient whose treatment included radiotherapy and nephrectomy. These receptors all come from a woman in her seventies with renal cell carcinoma. CDR3s include the opening cysteine and the closing phenylalanine or tryptophan.

v_call,j_call,cdr3_aa
TRBV7-9,TRBJ2-3,CATEDSDTQYF
TRBV5-5,TRBJ1-2,CASSLDGEGGYTF
TRBV25-1,TRBJ2-2,CASSEYRGREELFF
TRBV29-1,TRBJ2-2,CSVVASGGLNTGELFF
TRBV7-8,TRBJ2-1,CASRFGGKRLNEQFF
TRBV5-6,TRBJ1-3,CASSLQGNRRNTIYF
TRBV7-9,TRBJ1-2,CASSETRSGYGYTF
TRBV19,TRBJ2-1,CASTPGSNEQFF
TRBV6-5,TRBJ1-2,CASSSRGTRYNYGYTF
TRBV10-2,TRBJ1-3,CASTSPRGRGNTIYF
TRBV19,TRBJ2-1,CASSFRTSGGNEQFF
TRBV10-3,TRBJ2-3,CAISETGSGTSGTDTQYF
TRBV13,TRBJ2-1,CASSLDGREEFF
TRBV6-5,TRBJ1-1,CASSYSTSETEAFF
TRBV11-2,TRBJ2-7,CASSYLAGGYEQYF
TRBV6-1,TRBJ1-1,CASSDSFWTGAANTEAFF
TRBV19,TRBJ2-2,CASSKQGGTGELFF
TRBV5-1,TRBJ2-7,CASSLESVGLYEQYF
TRBV9,TRBJ2-1,CASSVVDGRNEQFF
TRBV9,TRBJ2-3,CASGERGLHIDTQYF
TRBV5-5,TRBJ1-2,CASSLDRGNYGYTF
TRBV21-1,TRBJ2-2,CASSKGKQGANTGELFF
TRBV6-1,TRBJ2-7,CASDAGYEQYF
TRBV2,TRBJ1-5,CASGILHQPQHF
TRBV6-6,TRBJ1-5,CASSQSQGGNQPQHF
TRBV6-1,TRBJ1-2,CASKDYGYTF
TRBV28,TRBJ2-7,CASSRTQGATYEQYF
TRBV6-5,TRBJ2-3,CASSYSVLAGDTQYF
TRBV18,TRBJ1-5,CASSPSRVGNQPQHF
TRBV7-9,TRBJ2-1,CASSSRPDGNEQFF
TRBV5-1,TRBJ2-1,CASCLGQGIHNEQFF
TRBV6-5,TRBJ1-1,CASSYSPGLVTEAFF
TRBV5-4,TRBJ2-3,CASSKRLAETDTQYF
TRBV2,TRBJ2-5,CASSEDAEDYETQYF
TRBV7-3,TRBJ1-1,CASSSVGRSEAFF
TRBV29-1,TRBJ2-4,CSVEKSSGSGNIQYF
TRBV4-2,TRBJ1-4,CASSQESSGANEKLFF
TRBV19,TRBJ2-7,CASSIDLAGGPREQYF
TRBV9,TRBJ1-1,CASSPRQGRGTEAFF
TRBV5-1,TRBJ2-7,CASGPGLAESEQYF
TRBV5-8,TRBJ1-1,CASTSVGSNTEAFF
TRBV11-3,TRBJ2-2,CASSKGERELFF
TRBV11-2,TRBJ2-7,CASSPLAGGVEQYF
TRBV25-1,TRBJ1-1,CASSEWRDSTEAFF
TRBV19,TRBJ1-6,CASSTRGGRGDSPLHF
TRBV11-2,TRBJ2-5,CASSLGTPGTQYF
TRBV5-6,TRBJ2-1,CASSLAGTGTYNEQFF
TRBV2,TRBJ1-2,CASRVGEYGYTF
TRBV7-8,TRBJ2-3,CASSLVLRTTYTDTQYF
TRBV11-2,TRBJ2-3,CASSLGTDTQYF
TRBV7-2,TRBJ2-7,CASSLVLAGSYEQYF
TRBV11-2,TRBJ2-7,CASSPAGTGGHEQYF
TRBV11-3,TRBJ2-1,CASSLDGQGAVQFF
TRBV5-1,TRBJ2-2,CASQGSANTGELFF
TRBV27,TRBJ2-2,CASSLWQGSFGELFF